The 9 T cell receptor beta chains listed next were all sequenced from one sample in a study of T cells in Graves' hyperthyroidism and ophthalmopathy (dated by TCRdb to the late 2010s). Receptor amplification or capture employed multiplex PCR. Sequencing was performed on an Illumina HiSeq 2000. Amplification of TCR beta CDR3 regions was carried out from RNA transcripts. A first-round RT-PCR of the TCR CDR3 used the HTBI primer set with the Qiagen OneStep RT-PCR kit. Using fastp at Q25 and MiXCR, TCRdb reprocessed the public reads and kept productive beta chains. Rows are combined by CDR3 protein, so each entry shows the most common genes and DNA. The sample table records roughly 400,000 distinct CDR3 sequences; about an eighth of these occur just once. The top ten clones comprise 28% of the sample. The sequencing input was blood. All receptors derive from a man aged 50-60 years with Graves' ophthalmopathy.

This chain connects TRBV13 to TRBJ2-2; 12 nucleotides align to TRBD2. The CDR3 is 17 residues long. CDR1 PRHDT and CDR2 FYEKMQ come from the germline V gene (reference sequence). V was clipped by 5 bases and J by 5 bases; unmatched bases: 9. The CDR3 reads CASSPRTSGMSTGELFF. The DNA for the CDR3 is TGTGCCAGCAGCCCGAGGACTAGCGGGATGTCTACCGGGGAGCTGTTTTTT.

This clonotype was observed at least ten times. The chain couples TRBV5-1 to TRBJ1-2, with D tentatively TRBD1 (5 bases). Germline V gene sequence: CDR1 SGHRS, CDR2 YFSETQ. This CDR3 is built from 13 residues. Between the trimmed V and J ends, which lost 0 bases and 4 bases, there was a span of 7 bases. The CDR3 sequence is CASSLAGTYGYTF. CDR3 bases: TGCGCCAGCAGCTTGGCAGGGACCTATGGCTACACCTTC.

This clonotype has a count of ten or more. The rearrangement joins TRBV6-2 or TRBV6-3 to TRBJ2-5; TRBD2 matches 16 bases. This CDR3 region has 18 residues. Per germline, CDR1 MNHEY and CDR2 SVGEGT. V trimming: 5 bases; J trimming: 4 bases; junction bases outside the gene matches: 10. CDR3 sequence (DNA): TGTGCCAGCAGTAAAGGGACTAGCGGGAGGGTGCTTCGAGAGACCCAGTACTTC. As protein: CASSKGTSGRVLRETQYF.

This clonotype was seen only a few times. The CDR3 is CASSGTGLEQYF. The CDR3 nucleotides read TGTGCCAGCAGTGGGACCGGACTCGAGCAGTACTTC. The chain combines TRBV6-1 with TRBJ2-7, with D maybe TRBD2 (5 bases). The germline CDR1 and CDR2 sequences are MNHNS and SASEGT. This CDR3 has 12 residues. Trimming shortened V by 4 bases and J by 6 bases, and 10 bases separated the two germline ends.

This clonotype was recorded many times. The J gene is TRBJ2-1, the V gene TRBV24-1, with D tentatively TRBD2 (6 bases). The V gene lost 6 bases and the J gene lost 5 bases, with 7 bases spanning the gap. The CDR3 sequence is 12 residues long. Germline V lookup: CDR1 KGHDR, CDR2 SFDVKD. The CDR3 DNA is TGTGCCACCAGTAGACTAGACAATGAGCAGTTCTTC. Translation gives CATSRLDNEQFF.

This clonotype was found many times. The V call is TRBV11-2, the J call TRBJ1-6; no clear D gene. The germline gives CDR1 SGHAT, CDR2 FQNNGV. V was trimmed by 4 bases and J by 4 bases, leaving 17 bases between them. The CDR3 is made up of 17 amino acids. DNA for the CDR3: TGTGCCAGCAGCTACGGTGGTGGGATGGTTTATAATTCACCCCTCCACTTT. Residues: CASSYGGGMVYNSPLHF.

This clonotype was counted between two and nine times. The rearrangement joins TRBV7-8 to TRBJ2-1; D gene unclear. Between the trimmed V and J ends, which lost 1 base and 8 bases, there was a span of 15 bases. The CDR3 totals 15 residues. The germline V gene has CDR1 SGHVS and CDR2 FQNEAQ. The CDR3 loop is CASSLGVGIIDEQFF. The CDR3 coding sequence is TGTGCCAGCAGCTTAGGAGTGGGGATCATCGATGAGCAGTTCTTC.

Only a few counts were recorded for this clonotype. Here the CDR3 reads CASGPGPGVETQYF. The CDR3 DNA follows: TGTGCCTCCGGACCCGGACCCGGGGTGGAGACCCAGTACTTC. The chain has TRBV9 and TRBJ2-5; tentatively, D is TRBD2 (5 bases). This CDR3 is 14 amino acids long. The V gene's germline CDR1 is SGDLS and CDR2 YYNGEE. V shed 10 bases and J shed 5 bases, with 21 bases lying between them.

This clonotype has a count of ten or more. This chain connects TRBV3-1 to TRBJ1-1, with D perhaps TRBD1 (5 bases). Germline loops: CDR1 LGHDT, CDR2 YNNKEL (reference sequence). The CDR3 extends over 15 amino acids. Trimming took 1 base from V and 6 from J, leaving 15 bases between them. The DNA of the CDR3 is TGTGCCAGCAGCCAAGGCCACAGCGGGACCGCTGAAGCTTTCTTT. This translates into CASSQGHSGTAEAFF.